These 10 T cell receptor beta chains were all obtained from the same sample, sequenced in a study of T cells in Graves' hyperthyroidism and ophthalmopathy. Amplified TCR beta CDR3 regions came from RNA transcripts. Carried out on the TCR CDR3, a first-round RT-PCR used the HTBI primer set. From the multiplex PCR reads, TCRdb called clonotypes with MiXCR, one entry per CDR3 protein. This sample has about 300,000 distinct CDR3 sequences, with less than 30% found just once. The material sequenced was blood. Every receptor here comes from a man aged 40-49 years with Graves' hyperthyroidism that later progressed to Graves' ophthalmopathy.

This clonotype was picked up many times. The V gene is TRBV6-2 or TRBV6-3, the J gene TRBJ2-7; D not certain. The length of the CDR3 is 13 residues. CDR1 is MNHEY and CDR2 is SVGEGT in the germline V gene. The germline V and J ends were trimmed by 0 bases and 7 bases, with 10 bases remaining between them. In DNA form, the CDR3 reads TGTGCCAGCAGTTACTCGATCGAAGGTGAGCAGTACTTC. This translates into CASSYSIEGEQYF.

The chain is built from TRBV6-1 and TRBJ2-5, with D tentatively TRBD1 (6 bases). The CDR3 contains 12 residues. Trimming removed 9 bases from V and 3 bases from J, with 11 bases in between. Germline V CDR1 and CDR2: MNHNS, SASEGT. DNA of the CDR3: TGTGCCAGTACCGGGACAAAAGAGACCCAGTACTTC. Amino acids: CASTGTKETQYF.

CDR3 residues: CASSLARSREQYF. The CDR3 nucleotides are TGTGCCAGCAGCTTAGCCCGATCTCGCGAGCAGTACTTC. The rearrangement joins TRBV7-2 to TRBJ2-7, with unresolved D. The CDR3 runs to 13 residues. Per the germline V gene, CDR1 is SGHTA and CDR2 is FQGNSA. Trimming stripped 0 bases from V and 6 bases from J, with 9 bases between. The full variable domain, in which reference TRBV7-2 and TRBJ2-7 provide the parts outside the CDR3, is GAGVSQSPSNKVTEKGKDVELRCDPISGHTALYWYRQSLGQGLEFLIYFQGNSAPDKSGLPSDRFSAERTGGSVSTLTIQRTQQEDSAVYLCASSLARSREQYFGPGTRLTVT.

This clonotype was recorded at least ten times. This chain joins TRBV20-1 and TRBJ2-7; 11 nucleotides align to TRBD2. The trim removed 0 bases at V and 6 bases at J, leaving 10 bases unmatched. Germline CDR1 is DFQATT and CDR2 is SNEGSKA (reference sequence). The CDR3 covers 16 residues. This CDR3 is CSARDQLAGAPPEQYF. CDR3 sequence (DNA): TGCAGTGCTAGAGATCAACTAGCGGGAGCCCCCCCCGAGCAGTACTTC.

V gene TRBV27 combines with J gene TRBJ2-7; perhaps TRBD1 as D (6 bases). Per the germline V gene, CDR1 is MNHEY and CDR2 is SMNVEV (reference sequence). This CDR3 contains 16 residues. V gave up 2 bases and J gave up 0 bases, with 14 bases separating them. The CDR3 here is CASSLRWDTYSYEQYF. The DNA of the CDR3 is TGTGCCAGCAGTTTAAGGTGGGACACCTACTCCTACGAGCAGTACTTC.

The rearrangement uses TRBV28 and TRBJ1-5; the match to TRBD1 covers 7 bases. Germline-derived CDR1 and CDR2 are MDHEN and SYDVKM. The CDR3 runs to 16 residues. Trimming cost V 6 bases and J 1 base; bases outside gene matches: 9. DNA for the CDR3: TGTGCCAGCAGCCGGCTGGGGACAGCGAGCAATCAGCCCCAGCATTTT. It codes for CASSRLGTASNQPQHF.

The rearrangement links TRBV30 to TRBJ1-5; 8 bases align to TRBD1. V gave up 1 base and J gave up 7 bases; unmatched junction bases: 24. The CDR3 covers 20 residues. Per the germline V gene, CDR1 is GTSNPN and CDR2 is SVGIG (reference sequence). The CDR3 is CAWSAPPGRGRLGRGQPQHF. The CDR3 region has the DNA TGTGCCTGGAGTGCCCCCCCTGGCAGGGGGCGCCTCGGGAGGGGGCAGCCCCAGCATTTT.

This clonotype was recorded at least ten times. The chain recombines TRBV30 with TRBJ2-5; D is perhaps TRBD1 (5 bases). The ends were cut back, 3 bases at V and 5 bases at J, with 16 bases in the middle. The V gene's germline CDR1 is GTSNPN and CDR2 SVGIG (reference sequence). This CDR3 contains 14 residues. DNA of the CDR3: TGTGCCTGGAGGTTAAAAGGGGCAGCGGAGACCCAGTACTTC. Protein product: CAWRLKGAAETQYF.

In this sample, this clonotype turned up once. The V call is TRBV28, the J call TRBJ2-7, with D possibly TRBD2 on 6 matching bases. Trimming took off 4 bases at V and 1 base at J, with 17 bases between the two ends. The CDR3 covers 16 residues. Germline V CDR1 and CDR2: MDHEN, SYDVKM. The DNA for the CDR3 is TGTGCCAGCAGTTGGGCGGGGAACGGGGCTTCCTACGAGCAGTACTTC. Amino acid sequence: CASSWAGNGASYEQYF.

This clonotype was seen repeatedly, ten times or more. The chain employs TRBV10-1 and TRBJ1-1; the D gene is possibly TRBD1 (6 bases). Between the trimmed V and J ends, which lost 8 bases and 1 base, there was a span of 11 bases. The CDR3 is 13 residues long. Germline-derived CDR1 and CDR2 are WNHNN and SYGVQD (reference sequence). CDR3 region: CASQDRSNTEAFF. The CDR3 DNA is TGCGCCAGCCAGGACAGATCGAACACTGAAGCTTTCTTT.